This T cell receptor beta chain originates from a study of cytomegalovirus exposure and HLA in healthy donors. Findings and limits, study-wide: Later analysis showed most CMV-associated TCR beta chains appearing HLA-restricted. A highly shared variant cluster was judged a likely technical artifact.

V shed 5 bases and J 2 bases; nucleotides not matched to a gene: 6. Germline CDR1 and CDR2: MDHEN and SYDVKM. The CDR3 totals 15 residues. The PCR ran on 60 Vbeta and 13 Jbeta primers. Profiled with immunoSEQ multiplex PCR; TCRdb holds only in-frame clones, not every one. The repertoire holds around 150,000 clones, with 65% to 80% as singletons. This clone was found once. The target antigen is unknown. Each donor's status was that of a healthy bone marrow donor. The receptor's source is a man in his forties in good health and CMV-seronegative. The sequenced sample was PBMCs. The genes are TRBV28 and TRBJ2-7, with 10 bases identical to TRBD1. The CDR3 nucleotides read TGTGCCAGCAGTACACGCGACAGGGGGCCCTACGAGCAGTACTTC. Its protein product is CASSTRDRGPYEQYF.